This TCR beta chain was sequenced for a study of molecular identifiers for immune sequencing clone quantification. Worth noting for this clonotype: Its antigen is unidentified.

The V gene end was trimmed by 5 bases and the J gene end by 7 bases; junction bases not matched to a gene: 6. Germline CDR1 GTSNPN, CDR2 SVGIG (reference sequence). This CDR3 has 13 amino acids. One entry per CDR3 protein results from TCRdb running MiXCR on the PCR reads. The sample has about 510,000 distinct CDR3 sequences, 20% to 25% seen once. Investigators produced naive CD8 libraries from approximately 20,000 to 1,000,000 sorted cells, drawing on 10%, 30% or 50% RNA. Sorted naive CD8 T cells were those defined as CD8+CD4-CCR7+CD45RA+. Whole-study results and caveats: Shared barcodes on identical TCR molecules could underestimate the sizes of highly expanded clones. Single-cell amounts of spiked Jurkat TCR RNA were reportedly detectable among fewer than 1.3 million naive cells.

The sample was naive CD8+ T cells from blood, with Jurkat cell RNA spiked in. The subset was: FACS-sorted CD8+CD4-CCR7+CD45RA+ naive T cells. This receptor was obtained from a human donor in good health. Some libraries in this study had Jurkat cell RNA spiked in. The chain is built from TRBV30 and TRBJ1-4; TRBD1 aligns across 8 bases. CDR3 DNA sequence: TGTGCCTGGGAACAGGGGGAAGGTGAAAAACTGTTTTTT. This sequence encodes CAWEQGEGEKLFF.